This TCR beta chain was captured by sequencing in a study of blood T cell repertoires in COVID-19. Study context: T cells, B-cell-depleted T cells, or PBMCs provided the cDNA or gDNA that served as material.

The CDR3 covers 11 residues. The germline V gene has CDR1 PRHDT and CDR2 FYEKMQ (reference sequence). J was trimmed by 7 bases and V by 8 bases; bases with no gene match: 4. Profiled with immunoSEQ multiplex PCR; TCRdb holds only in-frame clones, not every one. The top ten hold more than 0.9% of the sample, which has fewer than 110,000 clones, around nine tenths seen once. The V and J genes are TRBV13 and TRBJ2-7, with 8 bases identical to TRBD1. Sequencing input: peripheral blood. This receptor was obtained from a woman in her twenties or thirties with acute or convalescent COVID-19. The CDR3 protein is CASSRGREQYF. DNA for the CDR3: TGTGCCAGCTCCAGGGGGCGGGAGCAGTACTTC.